This T cell receptor (beta chain) was documented in a study of cytomegalovirus exposure and HLA in healthy donors. The overall study: Counted in an early data release were about 85 million unique TCRs from HLA-typed donors. Whole-study results and caveats: Later analysis associated a missense DCLRE1C variant with TCR beta V- and J-gene trimming. Previously analyzed data showed that most TCR beta V segments were productive at a frequency of about 90% or about 30%.

Both 60 Vbeta primers and 13 Jbeta primers went into the PCR. Method: immunoSEQ multiplex PCR; TCRdb's copy keeps in-frame clones and lacks some. This sample has approximately 150,000 clones, with about 80% found just once. CDR3 length: 13 amino acids. Germline loops: CDR1 MNHNS, CDR2 SASEGT. The germline V and J ends were trimmed by 1 base and 15 bases, with 13 bases remaining between them. Comment on this clone: Its antigen is undetermined.

The sequenced material came from PBMCs. The chain is built from TRBV6-1 and TRBJ1-6; no definite D call. This clonotype was sampled from a man aged 35 to 55 in good health and CMV-seronegative. CDR3 in amino acids: CASSEVGSRILHF. In DNA, the CDR3 is TGTGCCAGCAGTGAAGTTGGCAGTCGAATCCTCCACTTT.